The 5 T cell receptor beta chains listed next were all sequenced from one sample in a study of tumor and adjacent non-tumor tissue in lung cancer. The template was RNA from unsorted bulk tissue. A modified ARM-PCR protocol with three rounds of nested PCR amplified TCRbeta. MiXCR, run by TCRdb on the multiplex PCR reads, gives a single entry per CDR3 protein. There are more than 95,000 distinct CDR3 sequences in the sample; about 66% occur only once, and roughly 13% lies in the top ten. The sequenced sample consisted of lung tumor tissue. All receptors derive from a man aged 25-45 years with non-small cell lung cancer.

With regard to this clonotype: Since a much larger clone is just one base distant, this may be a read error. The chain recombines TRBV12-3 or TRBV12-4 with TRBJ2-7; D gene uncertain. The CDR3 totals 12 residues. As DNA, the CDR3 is TGTGCCAGCAGTTTAGCGGCCACAAACCGTGATTTC. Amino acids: CASSLAATNRDF.

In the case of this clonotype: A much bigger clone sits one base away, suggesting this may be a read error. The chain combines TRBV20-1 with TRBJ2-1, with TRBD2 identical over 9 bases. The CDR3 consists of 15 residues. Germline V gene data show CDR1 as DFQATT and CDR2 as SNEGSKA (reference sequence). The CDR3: CGAGIRRGGRDEQFF. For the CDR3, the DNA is TGCGGTGCTGGGATTCGGCGGGGGGGCCGGGATGAGCAGTTCTTC.

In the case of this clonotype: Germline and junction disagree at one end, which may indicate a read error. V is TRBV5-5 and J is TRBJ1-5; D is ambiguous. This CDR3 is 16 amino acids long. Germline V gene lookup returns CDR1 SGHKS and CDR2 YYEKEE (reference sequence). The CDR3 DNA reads TGTGCCAGGAGCTTGCTTGGGCCTTGGGCCAATCAGCCCCAGCATTTT. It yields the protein CARSLLGPWANQPQHF.

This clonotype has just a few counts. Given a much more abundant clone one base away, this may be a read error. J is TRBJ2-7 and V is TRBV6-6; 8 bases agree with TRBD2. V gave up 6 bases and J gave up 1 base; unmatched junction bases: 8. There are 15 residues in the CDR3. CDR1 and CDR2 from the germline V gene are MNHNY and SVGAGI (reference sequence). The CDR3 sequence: CASSNSGDPSYEQYF. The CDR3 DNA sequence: TGTGCCAGCAGCAATAGCGGGGACCCTTCCTACGAGCAGTACTTC.

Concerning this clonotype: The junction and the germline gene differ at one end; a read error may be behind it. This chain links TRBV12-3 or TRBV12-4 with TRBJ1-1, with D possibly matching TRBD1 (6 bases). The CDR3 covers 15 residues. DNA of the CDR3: TGTGCCAGCAGTGCCCCCGGGGGCCGTGGTACTGAAGCTTGCTTT. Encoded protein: CASSAPGGRGTEACF.